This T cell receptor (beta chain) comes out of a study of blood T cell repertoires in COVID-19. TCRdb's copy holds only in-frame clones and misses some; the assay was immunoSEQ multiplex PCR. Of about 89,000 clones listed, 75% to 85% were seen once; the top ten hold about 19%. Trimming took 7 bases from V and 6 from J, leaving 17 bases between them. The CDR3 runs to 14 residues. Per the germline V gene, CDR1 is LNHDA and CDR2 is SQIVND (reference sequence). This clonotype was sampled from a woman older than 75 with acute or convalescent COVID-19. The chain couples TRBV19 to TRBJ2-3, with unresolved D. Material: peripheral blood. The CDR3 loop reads CASNIGWAKDTQYF. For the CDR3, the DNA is TGTGCCAGTAACATCGGCTGGGCCAAGGATACGCAGTATTTT.